The 28 T cell receptor beta chains presented below share a single source sample, sequenced in a study of human T cells and chemical hapten exposure. TCRdb reprocessed the RACE reads with MiXCR, giving one entry per CDR3 protein. The profile shows 65,000 to 85,000 distinct CDR3 sequences, about a tenth of them singletons. Time point described: patch test 1, 2 weeks after DPC sensitization. Treatment in this sample: therapeutic diphenylcyclopropenone sensitization with weekly scalp DPC. Sequenced here: whole blood, sampled in connection with sensitization to the hapten diphenylcyclopropenone (DPC). Source of these receptors: a woman between 45 and 60 years old with alopecia areata. Some clones in this sample may be carry-over from other donors' samples.

The chain carries TRBV28 and TRBJ1-3; TRBD1 matches at 8 bases. CDR1 is MDHEN and CDR2 is SYDVKM in the germline V gene. Trimming took 3 bases from V and 6 from J; bases not matched to a gene: 4. This CDR3 spans 14 amino acids. The CDR3: CASSFRGLENTIYF. The CDR3, as DNA: TGTGCCAGCAGTTTCAGGGGGCTGGAAAACACCATATATTTT.

J is TRBJ2-2 and V is TRBV29-1; either TRBD1 or TRBD2 may supply D (5 bases each). V was pared by 6 bases and J by 4 bases, with 15 bases between. CDR3 length: 14 residues. Germline CDR1 and CDR2: SQVTM and ANQGSEA. This chain's CDR3 is CSVPMAGTTGELFF. Written as DNA, the CDR3 is TGCAGCGTCCCTATGGCAGGGACCACCGGGGAGCTGTTTTTT.

The chain employs TRBV7-9 and TRBJ1-1; 8 nucleotides align to TRBD1. Germline CDR1 and CDR2: SEHNR and FQNEAQ (reference sequence). Germline trimming cut 4 bases from V and 1 base from J; bases unmatched to any gene: 8. This CDR3 spans 16 amino acids. As DNA, the CDR3 is TGTGCCAGCAGCTCGGCCGGGACAGGCCGGAACACTGAAGCTTTCTTT. It is translated as CASSSAGTGRNTEAFF. Combining the CDR3 with reference TRBV7-9 and TRBJ1-1 gives the whole variable domain DTGVSQNPRHKITKRGQNVTFRCDPISEHNRLYWYRQTLGQGPEFLTYFQNEAQLEKSRLLSDRFSAERPKGSFSTLEIQRTEQGDSAMYLCASSSAGTGRNTEAFFGQGTRLTVV.

Details on this clonotype: One end of the junction fails to match germline, which may point to a read error. CDR3 residues: CASILGAGQAFF. In nucleotides, the CDR3 is TGTGCCAGCATCTTGGGGGCAGGGCAAGCTTTCTTT. The gene calls are TRBV5-5 and TRBJ1-1; the D gene is possibly TRBD1 (6 bases). The germline gives CDR1 SGHKS, CDR2 YYEKEE (reference sequence). CDR3 length: 12 residues.

This clonotype has a single count. J is TRBJ1-6 and V is TRBV6-5; D unclear. The CDR3 has 18 residues. In germline, CDR1 is MNHEY, CDR2 SVGAGI. V shed 0 bases and J shed 0 bases, with 12 bases lying between them. The CDR3 sequence is CASSYSGFASSYNSPLHF. CDR3 sequence (DNA): TGTGCCAGCAGTTACTCGGGATTTGCGAGCTCCTATAATTCACCCCTCCACTTT.

The chain is built from TRBV18 and TRBJ1-1; 8 nucleotides match TRBD1. V lost 4 bases, J lost 4 bases, and 5 bases stayed unmatched. This CDR3 comprises 14 residues. The germline V gene encodes CDR1 KGHSH and CDR2 LQKENI. CDR3 sequence: CASSQATGVTEAFF. CDR3 DNA: TGTGCCAGCTCACAGGCGACAGGGGTCACTGAAGCTTTCTTT.

This sequence joins TRBV3-1 and TRBJ2-7; D gene ambiguous. V lost 5 bases, J lost 5 bases, and 10 bases lay in between. Looked up from germline, CDR1 is LGHDT and CDR2 is YNNKEL (reference sequence). CDR3 length: 12 residues. DNA of the CDR3: TGTGCCAGCAGCTCCCGACGGGACGAGCAGTACTTC. Encoded protein: CASSSRRDEQYF.

This clonotype has ten or more counts. CDR3 in amino acids: CASSQDLAGGQPQHF. CDR3 in DNA: TGTGCCAGCAGCCAAGATTTGGCAGGCGGTCAGCCCCAGCATTTT. The rearrangement joins TRBV3-1 to TRBJ1-5; no clear D. Trimming stripped 0 bases from V and 6 bases from J, with 12 bases between. This CDR3 is 15 amino acids long. CDR1 is LGHDT, CDR2 YNNKEL, per germline (reference sequence).

This clonotype occurred a few times. The J gene is TRBJ2-3, the V gene TRBV5-5, with a possible D match to TRBD1 (6 bases). The CDR3 is made up of 12 amino acids. Germline CDR1 and CDR2: SGHKS and YYEKEE (reference sequence). V shed 3 bases and J shed 10 bases, with 12 bases lying between them. The CDR3 DNA reads TGTGCCAGCAGCTCTACAGGGTGGGCGCAGTATTTT. As protein: CASSSTGWAQYF.

This clonotype came up a few times. The chain employs TRBV7-3 and TRBJ2-7, with D possibly matching TRBD1 (6 bases). The ends were cut back, 5 bases at V and 6 bases at J, with 8 bases in the middle. The CDR3 totals 11 residues. CDR1 is SGHTA and CDR2 is FQGTGA in the germline V gene. For the CDR3, the DNA is TGTGCCAGCAGCCAGGGGTCCGAGCAGTACTTC. Translation gives CASSQGSEQYF.

In this sample, this clonotype turned up a few times. This chain uses TRBV27 with TRBJ2-1, with 9 bases fitting TRBD2. CDR1 and CDR2 from the germline V gene are MNHEY and SMNVEV (reference sequence). With 6 bases clipped from V and 3 bases from J, the junction kept 15 bases outside the gene matches. This CDR3 is built from 18 residues. CDR3 in amino acids: CASSFLTTSGLRYNEQFF. CDR3 DNA sequence: TGTGCCAGCAGCTTTCTAACGACTAGCGGACTCCGCTACAATGAGCAGTTCTTC.

This clonotype occurred many times. The V and J genes are TRBV20-1 and TRBJ1-1; D not certain. Germline V gives CDR1 DFQATT, CDR2 SNEGSKA (reference sequence). This CDR3 comprises 12 residues. Trimming stripped 0 bases from V and 5 bases from J, with 7 bases between. DNA of the CDR3: TGCAGTGCTAGAGACTACTCTACTGAAGCTTTCTTT. Amino acids: CSARDYSTEAFF.

This chain uses TRBV6-1 with TRBJ1-4; D remains ambiguous. CDR3 length: 14 amino acids. In germline, CDR1 is MNHNS, CDR2 SASEGT. V was pared by 4 bases and J by 8 bases, with 14 bases between. The CDR3 here is CASSGRGVSEKLFF. CDR3 DNA sequence: TGTGCCAGCAGTGGTCGAGGTGTCAGCGAAAAACTGTTTTTT.

This rearrangement joins TRBV19 to TRBJ2-3, with D possibly matching TRBD2 (5 bases). V lost 5 bases to trimming and J lost 2 bases, with 14 bases between them. Per germline, CDR1 LNHDA and CDR2 SQIVND (reference sequence). The CDR3 has 15 amino acids. The chain's CDR3 is CASSGLGAITDTQYF. The CDR3 region has the DNA TGTGCCAGTAGTGGTTTGGGAGCCATCACAGATACGCAGTATTTT. Based on the CDR3 plus reference TRBV19 and TRBJ2-3, the full variable domain is DGGITQSPKYLFRKEGQNVTLSCEQNLNHDAMYWYRQDPGQGLRLIYYSQIVNDFQKGDIAEGYSVSREKKESFPLTVTSAQKNPTAFYLCASSGLGAITDTQYFGPGTRLTVL.

This clonotype was counted between two and nine times. The rearrangement links TRBV18 to TRBJ2-2; TRBD2 matches 13 bases. The V and J ends lost 2 bases and 4 bases, in that order; junction bases with no gene match: 1. The CDR3 runs to 16 residues. Germline CDR1 reads KGHSH; CDR2 reads LQKENI. The CDR3 spells CASSPGLAGATGELFF. CDR3 coding DNA: TGTGCCAGCTCACCAGGACTAGCGGGGGCCACCGGGGAGCTGTTTTTT.

This clonotype occurred a few times. The chain joins TRBV29-1 to TRBJ1-3; perhaps TRBD1 as D (6 bases). Trimming removed 3 bases from V and 0 bases from J, with 9 bases in between. The CDR3 loop spans 14 amino acids. Germline V CDR1 and CDR2: SQVTM, ANQGSEA. Here the CDR3 DNA reads TGCAGCGTTGAGGACAGATCCTCTGGAAACACCATATATTTT. This sequence encodes CSVEDRSSGNTIYF.

This chain links TRBV30 with TRBJ1-4; D remains unclear. CDR1 is GTSNPN and CDR2 is SVGIG in the germline V gene (reference sequence). The V and J ends lost 1 base and 7 bases respectively, with 13 bases between them. The CDR3 has 14 residues. The CDR3 DNA follows: TGTGCCTGGAGTGATCCCCCCCGAGGTGAAAAACTGTTTTTT. Protein sequence: CAWSDPPRGEKLFF.

The rearrangement uses TRBV19 and TRBJ1-4; D remains unclear. The CDR3 sequence is 14 residues long. The germline V gene encodes CDR1 LNHDA and CDR2 SQIVND (reference sequence). V lost 5 bases and J lost 0, with 7 bases in between. For the CDR3, the DNA is TGTGCCAGTAGTCAGAGTCCAACTAATGAAAAACTGTTTTTT. Protein product: CASSQSPTNEKLFF.

This clonotype has only a few counts. The chain couples TRBV5-5 to TRBJ2-1, with 8 bases aligning to TRBD1. Germline V gives CDR1 SGHKS, CDR2 YYEKEE (reference sequence). The CDR3 contains 16 residues. Germline trimming cut 4 bases from V and 6 bases from J; bases unmatched to any gene: 12. CDR3 DNA: TGTGCCAGCAGCCTGTTGGATGGACAGGGCCCCAATGAGCAGTTCTTC. Translation gives CASSLLDGQGPNEQFF.

This clonotype was seen a handful of times. The chain links TRBV29-1 to TRBJ2-3; D may be TRBD2 (6 bases). The V gene's germline CDR1 is SQVTM and CDR2 ANQGSEA. The ends were cut back, 6 bases at V and 1 base at J, with 11 bases in the middle. CDR3 length: 13 amino acids. CDR3 residues: CSVGLLGTDTQYF. The CDR3 coding sequence is TGCAGCGTCGGACTACTCGGCACAGATACGCAGTATTTT.

This clonotype came up a few times. V gene TRBV2 combines with J gene TRBJ2-7; D unresolved. V was clipped by 0 bases and J by 5 bases, with 8 bases between them. Germline lookup yields CDR1 SNHLY and CDR2 FYNNEI. CDR3 length: 13 residues. The CDR3 DNA reads as TGTGCCAGCAGTGAAGCCCGGGTCGACGAGCAGTACTTC. Translation gives CASSEARVDEQYF. Full variable domain (missing parts from reference TRBV2 and TRBJ2-7): EPEVTQTPSHQVTQMGQEVILRCVPISNHLYFYWYRQILGQKVEFLVSFYNNEISEKSEIFDDQFSVERPDGSNFTLKIRSTKLEDSAMYFCASSEARVDEQYFGPGTRLTVT.

This chain joins TRBV7-3 and TRBJ2-3; the D gene is possibly TRBD1 (5 bases). The CDR3 contains 13 residues. CDR1 SGHTA and CDR2 FQGTGA come from the germline V gene. Trimming left V 4 bases short and J 7 bases short, with 12 bases between. CDR3 amino acids: CASSSQNRHTQYF. DNA of the CDR3: TGTGCCAGCAGCTCCCAAAACAGGCATACGCAGTATTTT.

The chain carries TRBV9 and TRBJ1-6, with a tentative D call TRBD1 (6 bases). V lost 2 bases to trimming and J lost 5 bases, with 8 bases between them. From germline, CDR1 is SGDLS and CDR2 YYNGEE. The length of the CDR3 is 14 residues. CDR3 residues: CASSVGHDNSPLHF. As DNA, the CDR3 is TGTGCCAGCAGCGTGGGACATGATAATTCACCCCTCCACTTT.

A few counts support this clonotype. CDR3 protein: CASSIGGRNTEAFF. Here the CDR3 DNA reads TGTGCCAGTAGTATCGGGGGAAGGAACACTGAAGCTTTCTTT. The chain links TRBV19 to TRBJ1-1, with TRBD1 as a possible D gene (5 bases). V lost 3 bases to trimming and J lost 1 base, with 9 bases between them. Germline assignment: CDR1 LNHDA and CDR2 SQIVND (reference sequence). This CDR3 is built from 14 residues.

This chain links TRBV29-1 with TRBJ1-2; 10 bases align to TRBD1. The V gene end was trimmed by 2 bases and the J gene end by 7 bases; junction bases not matched to a gene: 16. The CDR3 totals 17 residues. Germline V gives CDR1 SQVTM, CDR2 ANQGSEA. CDR3 DNA sequence: TGCAGCGTTGAAATGACAGGGGGCTCAGCCCTCTACAGTGGCTACACCTTC. This gives the protein CSVEMTGGSALYSGYTF.

This sequence joins TRBV29-1 and TRBJ2-3, with a tentative D call TRBD2 (6 bases). The germline V and J ends were trimmed by 5 bases and 1 base, with 16 bases remaining between them. This CDR3 has 15 amino acids. CDR1 is SQVTM, CDR2 ANQGSEA, per germline. DNA for the CDR3: TGCAGCGTTCGGTGGGGAGGCCTTGGCACAGATACGCAGTATTTT. It specifies CSVRWGGLGTDTQYF.

This clonotype was picked up one time. The chain employs TRBV12-3 or TRBV12-4 and TRBJ1-5; possible D gene TRBD1, 5 bases. The CDR3 totals 15 residues. V was pared by 6 bases and J by 4 bases, with 16 bases between. CDR3 in amino acids: CASRSEAGGNQPQHF. DNA of the CDR3: TGTGCCAGCAGGTCCGAGGCGGGGGGGAATCAGCCCCAGCATTTT.

V is TRBV9 and J is TRBJ2-5, with 10 bases identical to TRBD1. V lost 4 bases to trimming and J lost 2 bases; unmatched junction nucleotides: 2. The CDR3 covers 14 residues. Per the germline V gene, CDR1 is SGDLS and CDR2 is YYNGEE. The CDR3 coding sequence is TGTGCCAGCAGCAGGGACAGGGGTCAAGAGACCCAGTACTTC. Translating gives CASSRDRGQETQYF.